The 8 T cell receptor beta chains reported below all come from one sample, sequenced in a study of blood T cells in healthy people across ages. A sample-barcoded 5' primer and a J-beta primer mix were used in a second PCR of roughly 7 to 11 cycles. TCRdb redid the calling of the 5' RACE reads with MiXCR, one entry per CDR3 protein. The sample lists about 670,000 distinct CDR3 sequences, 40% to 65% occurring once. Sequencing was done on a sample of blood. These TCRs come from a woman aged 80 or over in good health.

The CDR3 region is CAISEGRGPTEAFF. For the CDR3, the DNA is TGTGCCATCAGTGAAGGCAGGGGCCCCACTGAAGCTTTCTTT. The chain recombines TRBV10-3 with TRBJ1-1; D perhaps matches TRBD1 (6 bases). Germline V lookup: CDR1 ENHRY, CDR2 SYGVKD. The V end was cut by 3 bases, the J end by 4 bases, with 12 bases between. This CDR3 region has 14 residues.

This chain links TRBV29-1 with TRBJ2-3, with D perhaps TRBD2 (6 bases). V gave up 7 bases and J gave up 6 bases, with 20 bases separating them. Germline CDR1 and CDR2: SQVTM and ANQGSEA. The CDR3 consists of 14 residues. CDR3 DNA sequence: TGCAGCGGCGGGGCGCGAGGGGCCGTCGATACGCAGTATTTT. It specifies CSGGARGAVDTQYF.

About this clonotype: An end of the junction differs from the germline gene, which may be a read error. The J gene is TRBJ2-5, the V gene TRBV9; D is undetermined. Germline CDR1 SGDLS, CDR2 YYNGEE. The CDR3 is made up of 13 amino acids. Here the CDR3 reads CTSSTRLQETQYF. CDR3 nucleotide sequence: TGTACCAGCAGCACCCGACTCCAAGAGACCCAGTACTTC.

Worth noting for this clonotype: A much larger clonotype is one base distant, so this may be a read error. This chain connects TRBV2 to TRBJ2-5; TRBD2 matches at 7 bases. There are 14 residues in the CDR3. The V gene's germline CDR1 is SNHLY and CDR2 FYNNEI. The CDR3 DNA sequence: TGTGCCAGCAAAAGGGACTACAACCAAGAGATCCAGTACTTC. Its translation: CASKRDYNQEIQYF. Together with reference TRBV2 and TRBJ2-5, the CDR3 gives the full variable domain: EPEVTQTPSHQVTQMGQEVILRCVPISNHLYFYWYRQILGQKVEFLVSFYNNEISEKSEIFDDQFSVERPDGSNFTLKIRSTKLEDSAMYFCASKRDYNQEIQYFGPGTRLLVL.

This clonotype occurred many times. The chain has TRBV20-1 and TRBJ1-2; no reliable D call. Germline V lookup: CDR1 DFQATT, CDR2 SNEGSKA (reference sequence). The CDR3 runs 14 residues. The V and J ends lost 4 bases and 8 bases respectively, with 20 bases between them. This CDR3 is CSAIPGQAFHGYTF. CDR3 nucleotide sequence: TGCAGTGCTATTCCCGGGCAGGCTTTCCACGGCTACACCTTC.

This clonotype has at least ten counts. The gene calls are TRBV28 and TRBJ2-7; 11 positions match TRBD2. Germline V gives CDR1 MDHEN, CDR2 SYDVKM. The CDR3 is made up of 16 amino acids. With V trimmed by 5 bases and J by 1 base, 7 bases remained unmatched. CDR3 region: CASSPPGLAVSYEQYF. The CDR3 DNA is TGTGCCAGCAGTCCGCCGGGACTAGCGGTTTCCTACGAGCAGTACTTC.

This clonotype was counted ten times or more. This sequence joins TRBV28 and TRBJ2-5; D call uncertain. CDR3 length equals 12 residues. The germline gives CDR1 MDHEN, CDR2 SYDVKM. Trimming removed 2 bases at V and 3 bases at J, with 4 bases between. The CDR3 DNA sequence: TGTGCCAGCAGTTTAGAGGAAGAGACCCAGTACTTC. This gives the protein CASSLEEETQYF.

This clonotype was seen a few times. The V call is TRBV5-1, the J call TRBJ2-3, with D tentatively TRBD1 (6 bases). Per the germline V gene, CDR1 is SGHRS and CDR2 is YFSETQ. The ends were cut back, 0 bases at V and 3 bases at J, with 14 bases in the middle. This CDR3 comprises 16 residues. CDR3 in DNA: TGCGCCAGCAGCTTGGGGGCAGGGGCGAATACAGATACGCAGTATTTT. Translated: CASSLGAGANTDTQYF.